This T cell receptor beta chain was captured by sequencing in a study of T cells after yellow fever vaccination. Whole-study findings and limits: Booster samples showed a return of most primary-vaccination clones (approximately 96% CD4, around 88% CD8).

For TCR, cDNA came from 5'RACE template switching, which added a universal primer site and UMIs. MiXCR, applied by TCRdb to the 5' RACE reads, yields one record per CDR3 protein. The table lists about 160,000 distinct CDR3 sequences, 6.5% to 8.5% of them singletons. This clonotype was seen a handful of times. Its antigen is not known. The sequence came from a man aged 18 to 30 who received the YFV17D yellow fever vaccine. The sample was CD4+ T cells sorted from PBMCs, taken 5 days after the first yellow fever vaccination.

CDR3 residues: CASSIRGGLPEQFF. The CDR3 coding sequence is TGTGCCAGTAGTATTCGGGGGGGACTACCTGAGCAGTTCTTC. The chain employs TRBV19 and TRBJ2-1, with 8 bases identical to TRBD2. The CDR3 totals 14 residues. Trimming removed 3 bases from V and 9 bases from J; junction bases left unmatched: 7. Germline V gene data show CDR1 as LNHDA and CDR2 as SQIVND (reference sequence).